These 27 T cell receptor beta chains came from one sample sequenced in a study of cytomegalovirus exposure and HLA in healthy donors. The PCR used 60 Vbeta and 13 Jbeta primers. Clones were read by immunoSEQ multiplex PCR, and TCRdb kept only the in-frame ones, dropping some. Here the sample spans 90,000 to 150,000 clones, around 75% being singletons. Sample: PBMCs. These receptors came from a woman aged 40 to 50 in good health and CMV-seropositive.

The chain links TRBV2 to TRBJ2-7; TRBD1 aligns across 7 bases. This CDR3 region has 16 residues. CDR1 and CDR2 from the germline V gene are SNHLY and FYNNEI. After removal of 3 bases from V and 1 base from J, the junction contained 9 bases not matched to a gene. CDR3 nucleotides: TGTGCCAGCAGTGACCCCGACAGGGACGGGTCCTACGAGCAGTACTTC. It codes for CASSDPDRDGSYEQYF.

This rearrangement joins TRBV7-2 to TRBJ2-3; 8 positions match TRBD2. Germline CDR1 and CDR2: SGHTA and FQGNSA. The CDR3 runs 16 residues. Unmatched junction bases numbered 8, after V lost 3 bases and J lost 3 bases. The CDR3 DNA sequence: TGTGCCAGCAGCTTCTTGTCGGGGGGGAGGACAGATACGCAGTATTTT. Its translation: CASSFLSGGRTDTQYF.

This chain uses TRBV18 with TRBJ2-7, with D possibly matching TRBD2 (6 bases). CDR1 and CDR2 from the germline V gene are KGHSH and LQKENI. Trimming left V 6 bases short and J 6 bases short, with 18 bases between. This CDR3 is built from 14 residues. CDR3 nucleotides: TGTGCCAGCTCGTCCGGGACTGGTCTCGGCGAGCAGTACTTC. This codes for CASSSGTGLGEQYF.

In DNA form, the CDR3 reads TGTGCCAGCAGCCCTCGGGACAGGGGATCCAATGAGCAGTTCTTC. Its translation: CASSPRDRGSNEQFF. The rearrangement uses TRBV9 and TRBJ2-1, with 10 nucleotides matching TRBD1. CDR1 is SGDLS and CDR2 is YYNGEE in the germline V gene. Losses at the gene ends were 4 bases for V and 6 bases for J; bases not matched to a gene: 7. CDR3 size: 15 residues.

The CDR3 protein is CASSSSLYNEQFF. The CDR3 coding sequence is TGTGCCAGCAGTTCTTCCCTATACAATGAGCAGTTCTTC. The genes are TRBV6-5 and TRBJ2-1, with D hard to call. CDR1 and CDR2 (germline): MNHEY, SVGAGI. CDR3 size: 13 residues. Trimming took 4 bases from V and 4 from J, leaving 8 bases between them.

J is TRBJ1-1 and V is TRBV7-9, with 8 bases matching TRBD1. With V trimmed by 4 bases and J by 2 bases, 9 bases remained unmatched. CDR1 is SEHNR and CDR2 is FQNEAQ in the germline V gene (reference sequence). The CDR3 extends over 16 amino acids. CDR3 protein: CASSSRGRRDNTEAFF. Here the CDR3 DNA reads TGTGCCAGCAGCTCCAGGGGGCGCAGAGACAACACTGAAGCTTTCTTT.

The chain carries TRBV7-9 and TRBJ2-5; the D is unclear. The J call may not be correct, given that the DNA end is closer to TRBJ2-7. Germline V gene sequence: CDR1 SEHNR, CDR2 FQNEAQ (reference sequence). This CDR3 is 13 amino acids long. Here the CDR3 reads CASSLQVIDEQYF. The DNA for the CDR3 is TGTGCCAGCAGCTTACAGGTCATCGACGAGCAGTACTTC.

The chain joins TRBV9 to TRBJ2-1; 14 bases match TRBD2. The CDR3 totals 17 residues. V gave up 4 bases and J gave up 6 bases; unmatched junction bases: 9. Germline CDR1 is SGDLS and CDR2 is YYNGEE. CDR3 loop: CASSPTGTSGRSNEQFF. CDR3 DNA: TGTGCCAGCAGCCCAACCGGGACTAGCGGGAGAAGCAATGAGCAGTTCTTC.

The rearrangement joins TRBV30 to TRBJ1-1; TRBD1 matches at 9 bases. Germline CDR1 is GTSNPN and CDR2 is SVGIG (reference sequence). This CDR3 is built from 13 residues. Trimming took 3 bases from V and 1 from J; bases not matched to a gene: 0. The CDR3 here is CAWRGQGNTEAFF. The CDR3 DNA sequence: TGTGCCTGGAGGGGACAGGGGAACACTGAAGCTTTCTTT. The full variable domain, rest sourced from reference TRBV30 and TRBJ1-1, is SQTIHQWPATLVQPVGSPLSLECTVEGTSNPNLYWYRQAAGRGLQLLFYSVGIGQISSEVPQNLSASRPQDRQFILSSKKLLLSDSGFYLCAWRGQGNTEAFFGQGTRLTVV.

The chain carries TRBV19 and TRBJ2-7; D is perhaps TRBD2 (5 bases). Germline values: CDR1 LNHDA, CDR2 SQIVND (reference sequence). V lost 10 bases to trimming and J lost 2 bases, with 21 bases between them. The CDR3 loop spans 15 amino acids. The CDR3 spells CATQSEVSGPYEQYF. The CDR3 region has the DNA TGTGCCACCCAAAGCGAGGTGAGCGGACCCTACGAGCAGTACTTC.

This clone was recorded a few times. The genes are TRBV25-1 and TRBJ1-6; 8 positions agree with TRBD1. Unmatched junction bases numbered 8, after V lost 1 base and J lost 6 bases. The germline CDR1 and CDR2 sequences are MGHDK and SYGVNS. The CDR3 is 17 amino acids. The CDR3 reads CASSELARGLGNSPLHF. The CDR3 DNA sequence: TGTGCCAGCAGTGAATTGGCCAGGGGGCTGGGTAATTCACCCCTCCACTTT.

The chain has TRBV5-6 and TRBJ2-5; TRBD2 matches 9 bases. CDR1 is SGHDT and CDR2 is YYEEEE in the germline V gene. V lost 0 bases, J lost 1 base, and 4 bases stayed unmatched. The CDR3 contains 16 residues. DNA for the CDR3: TGTGCCAGCAGCTTGGTCGGTAGCGGGGGCCAAGAGACCCAGTACTTC. Protein: CASSLVGSGGQETQYF.

This clone appeared a few times. The chain couples TRBV6-5 to TRBJ1-1, with D tentatively TRBD1 (5 bases). V was clipped by 4 bases and J by 1 base, with 10 bases between them. The CDR3 runs to 14 residues. Looked up from germline, CDR1 is MNHEY and CDR2 is SVGAGI. The CDR3 bases are TGTGCCAGCAGTTTTACTGACAGGAACACTGAAGCTTTCTTT. Translation gives CASSFTDRNTEAFF.

The J gene is TRBJ2-7, the V gene TRBV9; no clear D gene. CDR1 and CDR2 from the germline V gene are SGDLS and YYNGEE. This CDR3 spans 14 amino acids. Trimming shortened V by 0 bases and J by 2 bases, and 9 bases separated the two germline ends. The CDR3 here is CASSVGQAAYEQYF. The DNA for the CDR3 is TGTGCCAGCAGCGTAGGTCAAGCCGCCTACGAGCAGTACTTC.

The V and J genes are TRBV28 and TRBJ2-1; TRBD2 might be the D (5 bases). The V gene's germline CDR1 is MDHEN and CDR2 SYDVKM. The CDR3 is made up of 12 amino acids. Trimming took off 8 bases at V and 0 bases at J, with 5 bases between the two ends. CDR3 sequence: CASAGSYNEQFF. As DNA, the CDR3 is TGTGCCAGCGCGGGCTCCTACAATGAGCAGTTCTTC. Based on the CDR3 plus reference TRBV28 and TRBJ2-1, the full variable domain is DVKVTQSSRYLVKRTGEKVFLECVQDMDHENMFWYRQDPGLGLRLIYFSYDVKMKEKGDIPEGYSVSREKKERFSLILESASTNQTSMYLCASAGSYNEQFFGPGTRLTVL.

J is TRBJ1-2 and V is TRBV9; TRBD1 might be the D (6 bases). In germline, CDR1 is SGDLS, CDR2 YYNGEE. The CDR3 spans 16 residues. Trimming removed 3 bases at V and 2 bases at J, with 17 bases between. The CDR3: CASSEQSRGPNYGYTF. CDR3 nucleotide sequence: TGTGCCAGCAGCGAGCAGTCCAGGGGACCCAACTATGGCTACACCTTC.

This chain joins TRBV7-3 and TRBJ1-1; 7 bases align to TRBD1. The junction had 7 bases not matched to a gene; V was cut back by 3 bases and J by 0 bases. Per germline, CDR1 SGHTA and CDR2 FQGTGA. This CDR3 is 16 amino acids long. CDR3 sequence reads: CASSLARQGMNTEAFF. The CDR3 DNA reads as TGTGCCAGCAGCTTGGCCCGACAGGGAATGAACACTGAAGCTTTCTTT.

The chain combines TRBV5-4 with TRBJ1-1; no clear D. The length of the CDR3 is 15 residues. V dropped 4 bases and J dropped 3 bases, with 16 bases sitting between them. Germline V lookup: CDR1 SGHNT, CDR2 YYREEE (reference sequence). CDR3 amino acids: CASSPPRRADTEAFF. The CDR3 DNA reads TGTGCCAGCAGCCCACCTAGGCGTGCGGACACTGAAGCTTTCTTT.

The chain joins TRBV5-4 to TRBJ1-6, with D tentatively TRBD1 (5 bases). CDR1 and CDR2 (germline): SGHNT, YYREEE (reference sequence). The CDR3 has 15 amino acids. The V and J ends lost 4 bases and 4 bases respectively, with 12 bases between them. CDR3 in amino acids: CASSGNQGYNSPLHF. The CDR3 DNA is TGTGCCAGCAGCGGAAATCAGGGATATAATTCACCCCTCCACTTT.

V gene TRBV27 combines with J gene TRBJ1-6; D gene unclear. Germline CDR1 reads MNHEY; CDR2 reads SMNVEV (reference sequence). The CDR3 length is 14 residues. The V gene lost 8 bases and the J gene lost 4 bases, with 12 bases spanning the gap. CDR3 in DNA: TGTGCCAGCTCGAACGGGGTATATAATTCACCCCTCCACTTT. This encodes CASSNGVYNSPLHF.

The rearrangement joins TRBV9 to TRBJ2-7, with 10 bases matching TRBD1. CDR3 length: 18 residues. J was trimmed by 3 bases and V by 0 bases; bases with no gene match: 12. Germline CDR1 SGDLS, CDR2 YYNGEE. Written as DNA, the CDR3 is TGTGCCAGCAGCGTAGCCATTTCCGGGACAGGGGCCCACTACGAGCAGTACTTC. It is translated as CASSVAISGTGAHYEQYF. Together with reference TRBV9 and TRBJ2-7, the CDR3 gives the full variable domain: DSGVTQTPKHLITATGQRVTLRCSPRSGDLSVYWYQQSLDQGLQFLIQYYNGEERAKGNILERFSAQQFPDLHSELNLSSLELGDSALYFCASSVAISGTGAHYEQYFGPGTRLTVT.

This chain uses TRBV27 with TRBJ2-1; 9 bases are shared with TRBD2. This CDR3 contains 14 residues. The ends lost 5 bases at V and 8 bases at J; junction bases unmatched: 7. CDR1 MNHEY and CDR2 SMNVEV come from the germline V gene (reference sequence). The DNA for the CDR3 is TGTGCCAGCAGTCTAGGGACTAGCCTAGATGAGCAGTTCTTC. This sequence encodes CASSLGTSLDEQFF.

This chain uses TRBV2 with TRBJ1-4; 7 bases match TRBD1. V was pared by 7 bases and J by 3 bases, with 8 bases of the junction left unmatched. This CDR3 has 15 amino acids. Germline V gene data show CDR1 as SNHLY and CDR2 as FYNNEI. The CDR3 protein is CASTPRQGANEKLFF. CDR3 DNA: TGTGCCAGCACCCCCCGACAGGGAGCTAATGAAAAACTGTTTTTT.

The chain recombines TRBV5-1 with TRBJ2-5; D is undetermined. Germline V lookup: CDR1 SGHRS, CDR2 YFSETQ. This CDR3 comprises 11 residues. V lost 3 bases to trimming and J lost 5 bases, with 5 bases between them. The CDR3 coding sequence is TGCGCCAGCAGCTACGGGGAGACCCAGTACTTC. Translating gives CASSYGETQYF.

This rearrangement joins TRBV28 to TRBJ1-2; 12 bases match TRBD1. There are 18 residues in the CDR3. Trimming cost V 2 bases and J 3 bases; bases outside gene matches: 10. Germline loops: CDR1 MDHEN, CDR2 SYDVKM. In nucleotides, the CDR3 is TGTGCCAGCAGTTTAGGGGGACAGGGGGCCTTCGGGGACTATGGCTACACCTTC. This encodes CASSLGGQGAFGDYGYTF.

This chain connects TRBV11-3 to TRBJ1-4, with 10 bases aligning to TRBD1. Germline V gives CDR1 SGHNT, CDR2 YENEEA. The CDR3 length is 16 residues. Unmatched junction bases numbered 8, after V lost 5 bases and J lost 5 bases. The CDR3 region is CASSPDRGRRNEKLFF. CDR3 coding DNA: TGTGCCAGCAGCCCCGACAGGGGGCGTAGAAATGAAAAACTGTTTTTT.

This chain links TRBV6-5 with TRBJ2-6; the D gene is possibly TRBD1 (6 bases). Germline V gives CDR1 MNHEY, CDR2 SVGAGI. Trimming left V 2 bases short and J 2 bases short, with 10 bases between. CDR3 length equals 16 residues. The CDR3 DNA reads as TGTGCCAGCAGTTACCGGGCAGGGGCTGGGGCCAACGTCCTGACTTTC. Protein sequence: CASSYRAGAGANVLTF.